This T cell receptor (beta chain) was retrieved from a study of blood T cell repertoires in COVID-19 (dated by TCRdb to about 2020). In terms of the full investigation: Samples covering the acute and convalescent phases of COVID-19 were provided by collaborators in the United States, Italy and Spain. Samples came from the ongoing ImmuneRACE study (first 160 participants) plus 1,254 subjects from 6 global collaborators. Where HLA class I and class II types were available, the types were taken from metadata supplied by the sample provider, not from assay-based typing. The dataset comprised deeply sampled blood TCRbeta repertoires from subjects exposed to, actively infected with, or recovered from COVID-19. The repertoires were released in a freely available public database intended as a resource for research on the immune response to SARS-CoV-2. The material from the prospective study consisted of cDNA or gDNA derived from T cells, B-cell-depleted T cells, or PBMCs. The sample metadata nearly always contained a de-identified subject ID, COVID-19 status, age in years and sex.

The immunoSEQ Assay, a bias-controlled multiplex PCR, was used to amplify TCRbeta CDR3 regions from genomic DNA. In the original analysis: The number of nucleated cells in each sample was estimated by amplification of reference gene primers within the assay. To quantify the absolute abundance of each unique TCRbeta CDR3 rearrangement, sequence reads were collapsed and filtered. Productive Simpson clonality was computed per sample as the square root of Simpson's diversity index over productive rearrangements. TCRdb obtained this table from immuneACCESS and retained in-frame rearrangements with V and J assigned. These tables miss some clones; where compared with another copy, unresolved V genes account for less than half of the shortfall, and the remainder is unexplained. That table furnishes V, J and clone size, whereas the DNA furnished D and trimming. The sample profile shows roughly 70,000 clones; about 80% of them were found once. Jointly, the top ten make up around 28% of the sample.

As regards this clone: Its antigen is still unknown. The sample holds no much larger clone one base away, and base qualities are not on file.

What the work shows at the level of the full study, not this receptor alone: How much clinical and demographic metadata was included differed by source and by participant, and the metadata was provided uncurated.

Each collaborating institution followed its own protocols to collect whole blood in K2EDTA tubes. For TCRbeta analysis, collaborators shipped samples as frozen whole blood, isolated PBMCs, or DNA extracted from either of those sample types. From cysteine to phenylalanine, the CDR3 is 17 amino acids long. Here the CDR3 DNA is all that survives: 51 bases in frame from base 1. V lost 3 bases and J lost 0 bases, and the count of bases not matched to a germline gene is 3. Via the germline V gene, CDR1 is LGHNA and CDR2 YNFKEQ. Recombination joined TRBV4-2 with TRBJ1-3; TRBD1 lines up with 12 middle nucleotides. The receptor comes from a human donor in a cohort sampled during active COVID-19. Sequencing was carried out using peripheral blood. The CDR3 amino acid sequence is: CASSQGQGAFSGNTIYF. In nucleotides, the sequence is TGTGCCAGCAGCCAGGGACAGGGGGCCTTCTCTGGAAACACCATATATTTT.